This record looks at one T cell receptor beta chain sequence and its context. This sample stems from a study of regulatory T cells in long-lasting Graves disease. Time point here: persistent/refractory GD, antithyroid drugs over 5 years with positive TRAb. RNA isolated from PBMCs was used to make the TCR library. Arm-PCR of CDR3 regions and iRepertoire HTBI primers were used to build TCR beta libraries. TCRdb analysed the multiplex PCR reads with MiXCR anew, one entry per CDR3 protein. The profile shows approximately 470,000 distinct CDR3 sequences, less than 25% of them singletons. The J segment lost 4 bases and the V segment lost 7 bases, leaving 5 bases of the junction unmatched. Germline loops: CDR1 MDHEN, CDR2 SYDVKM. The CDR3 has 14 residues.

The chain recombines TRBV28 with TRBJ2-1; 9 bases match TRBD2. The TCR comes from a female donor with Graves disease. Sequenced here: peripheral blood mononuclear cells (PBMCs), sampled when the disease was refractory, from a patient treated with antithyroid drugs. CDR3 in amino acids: CASKLAGEYNEQFF. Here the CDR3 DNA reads TGTGCCAGCAAATTAGCGGGAGAGTACAATGAGCAGTTCTTC.